This T cell receptor beta chain was captured by sequencing in a study of identifying expanded T cells in peripheral blood. The CDR3 extends over 13 amino acids. Germline V gives CDR1 SQVTM, CDR2 ANQGSEA. Trimming cost V 8 bases and J 3 bases; bases outside gene matches: 4. Collection occurred without any documented infections or immune events in donors. Some clones are missing from TCRdb's copy, which holds only in-frame ones; the method was immunoSEQ multiplex PCR. The top ten clones hold 2.8% of a sample with tens of thousands of clones, approximately 91% of them seen once. This TCR came from a person between 18 and 69 years old in good health. The rearrangement links TRBV29-1 to TRBJ2-1; 10 bases fit TRBD2. The source material was blood. The CDR3 protein is CSISSGGYNEQFF. CDR3 coding DNA: TGCAGCATCTCTAGCGGGGGCTACAATGAGCAGTTCTTC.